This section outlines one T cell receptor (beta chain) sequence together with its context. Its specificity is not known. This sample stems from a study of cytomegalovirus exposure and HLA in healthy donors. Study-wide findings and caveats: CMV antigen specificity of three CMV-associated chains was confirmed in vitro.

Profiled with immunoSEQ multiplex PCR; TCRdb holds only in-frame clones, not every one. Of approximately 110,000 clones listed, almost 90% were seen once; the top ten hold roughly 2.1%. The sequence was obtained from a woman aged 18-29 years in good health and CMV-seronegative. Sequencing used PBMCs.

Here the CDR3 DNA reads TGTGCCAGCAGCTTAGCCAGGGGGCCTTCGGGCTACACCTTC. Encoded protein: CASSLARGPSGYTF. The chain combines TRBV7-2 with TRBJ1-2; 8 bases align to TRBD1. The CDR3 runs 14 residues. V shed 0 bases and J 8 bases; nucleotides not matched to a gene: 5. Germline V gene sequence: CDR1 SGHTA, CDR2 FQGNSA.